This T cell receptor beta chain was found in a study of Graves' ophthalmopathy and Graves' hyperthyroidism. The TCR beta CDR3 regions underwent amplification from RNA transcripts. First-round RT-PCR used HTBI primers; second-round multiplex PCR followed. A single record per CDR3 protein comes from TCRdb applying MiXCR to the multiplex PCR reads. The top ten clones hold 2.4% of a sample with some 360,000 distinct CDR3 sequences, approximately 17% of them seen once. Being free of ophthalmopathy for 18 months of follow-up defined stable hyperthyroidism. This clonotype was counted at least ten times. The clonotype was recovered from an adult woman with stable Graves' hyperthyroidism. Sequencing was performed on peripheral blood.

The CDR3 reads CASSFRFGTEAFF. CDR3 sequence (DNA): TGTGCCAGCAGTTTTCGGTTTGGCACTGAAGCTTTCTTT. The chain has TRBV12-3 or TRBV12-4 and TRBJ1-1; no reliable D call. The CDR3 covers 13 residues. Trimming shortened V by 3 bases and J by 4 bases, and 9 bases separated the two germline ends.